The rows below give T cell receptor beta chains drawn from one sample of a study of cytomegalovirus exposure and HLA in healthy donors. TCRdb's table, derived via immunoSEQ multiplex PCR, lists solely in-frame clones and lacks some. Among 100,000 or so clones listed, approximately 76% were seen once. Source material: PBMCs. The receptors were sampled from a man aged 35 to 55 in good health and CMV-seronegative. CDR3s include the opening cysteine and the closing phenylalanine or tryptophan. Each record gives: J gene, clone size, V gene, D gene, CDR3 DNA, CDR3 protein. A D gene is named only where the DNA matches it firmly. Not every row has a clone size; where given, it reads once, few, many or a size class.

>TRBJ2-3|-|TRBV6-1|-
TGTGCCTCCCGTGGGCTAGCGTACTCAGATACGCAGTATTTT
CASRGLAYSDTQYF
>TRBJ2-3|-|TRBV28|-
TGTGCCAGCAGTTTTGGGGGCGTAAAGGTGAATTTT
CASSFGGVKVNF
>TRBJ2-5|-|TRBV27|-
TGTGCCAGCAGTAGCTTAGCGGACCCCGTAGAGACCCAGTACTTC
CASSSLADPVETQYF
>TRBJ2-1|-|TRBV7-9|TRBD2
TGTGCCAGCAGCCAAGCTAGCGGGGGGGCCTTTGAGCAGTTCTTC
CASSQASGGAFEQFF
>TRBJ1-2|-|TRBV28|TRBD1
TGTGCCAGCAGTTTATCAGGGGGACACTATGGCTACACCTTC
CASSLSGGHYGYTF
>TRBJ2-1|-|TRBV5-1|-
TGCGCCAGCAGCTTGGCGGCGGGCTCCTACAATGAGCAGTTCTTC
CASSLAAGSYNEQFF
>TRBJ2-3|-|TRBV9|-
TGTGCCAGCAGCGTAGTGGGGGGAGAGATAGATACGCAGTATTTT
CASSVVGGEIDTQYF
>TRBJ1-2|-|TRBV2|-
TGTGCCAGCAGTGAATATCGGGTTACCAATAACTATGGCTACACCTTC
CASSEYRVTNNYGYTF
>TRBJ1-2|-|TRBV27|-
TGTGCCAGCAGTCGGACTCAAAGTATTAACTATGGCTACACCTTC
CASSRTQSINYGYTF
>TRBJ2-5|-|TRBV19|-
TGTGCCAGTAGTATAGGGGAGACCCTGGGGGCCCGGTACTTC
CASSIGETLGARYF
>TRBJ2-3|few|TRBV11-3|-
TGTGCCAGCAGCCTAGGGGCTGATACGCAGTATTTT
CASSLGADTQYF
>TRBJ2-3|-|TRBV5-1|TRBD2
TGCGCCAGCAGCTTGGAGGCTAGCGGGGCCACAGATACGCAGTATTTT
CASSLEASGATDTQYF
>TRBJ2-1|once|TRBV19|TRBD2
TGTGCCAGTACCAGACTAGCGGGGGCCTACAATGAGCAGTTCTTC
CASTRLAGAYNEQFF
>TRBJ1-1|once|TRBV20-1|-
TGCAGTTGTGGGAGAGGGACTGAAGCTTTCTTT
CSCGRGTEAFF
>TRBJ1-5|-|TRBV7-9|-
TGTTCCAGCAGCTTAGTGGAGGGCCTGGGACCGAGCAATCAGCCCCAGCATTTT
CSSSLVEGLGPSNQPQHF
>TRBJ1-2|once|TRBV7-2|-
TGTGCCAGCAGCCCTGGACAGAACTATGGCTACACCTTC
CASSPGQNYGYTF
>TRBJ1-1|-|TRBV6-5|-
TGTGCCAGCAGCACCACCTTCAGGGGCAACACTGAAGCTTTCTTT
CASSTTFRGNTEAFF
>TRBJ2-7|few|TRBV5-8|-
TGTGCCAGCAGCCCTAGTAACGTGGAGCAGTACTTC
CASSPSNVEQYF
>TRBJ2-5|-|TRBV28|TRBD1
TGTGCCAGCAGTCCCGCAGGGGGCAGGGAGACCCAGTACTTC
CASSPAGGRETQYF
>TRBJ2-7|-|TRBV7-6|TRBD2
TGTGCCAGCAGCGCTCGCGGGGGGTCCTCCTACGAGCAGTACTTC
CASSARGGSSYEQYF